This T cell receptor (beta chain) emerged from a study of blood T cells in healthy people across ages. Overall study results and limits: It was held that the diversity estimates obtained from one million T cells were underestimates. Roughly linearly, TCR beta diversity per million T cells fell as age increased.

CDR1 is LGHDT and CDR2 is YNNKEL in the germline V gene (reference sequence). The CDR3 extends over 12 amino acids. The ends were cut back, 3 bases at V and 5 bases at J, with 7 bases in the middle. In its sample, this clonotype was seen a few times. The antigen is undetermined. Together with a sample-barcoded 5' primer, a J-beta primer mix was included in a second PCR lasting roughly 6 to 12 cycles. TCRdb reprocessed the 5' RACE reads via MiXCR and lists one record per CDR3 protein. This repertoire shows about a million distinct CDR3 sequences, around 48% found once; its top ten account for roughly 12%.

The receptor's source is a man aged 25 to 40 in good health. The chain has TRBV3-1 and TRBJ1-2; D remains ambiguous. Sample: blood. CDR3 in DNA: TGTGCCAGCAGCCACGGACTGTATGGCTACACCTTC. Protein product: CASSHGLYGYTF.